A selection of T cell receptor beta chains follows, all from one sample in a study of metastatic and nonmetastatic thyroid tumors. TCRdb re-called clones via MiXCR from the PCR reads. In the table there are roughly 30,000 clones, over 15% of which are singletons. The source material was blood. The receptors come from a female donor with papillary thyroid cancer or a benign thyroid nodule (not recorded which). Some clones in this sample may be carry-over from other donors' samples. CDR3s include the opening cysteine and the closing phenylalanine or tryptophan.

J | V | CDR3
TRBJ2-5 | TRBV7-9 | CASSRDGEETQYF
TRBJ1-5 | TRBV12-3/TRBV12-4 | CASSLVQGMDQPQHF
TRBJ2-1 | TRBV11-2 | CASSLGLANSRFF
TRBJ2-1 | TRBV28 | CASSFPPRAGRNEQFF
TRBJ1-2 | TRBV28 | CASSPRGRIGGYTF
TRBJ2-7 | TRBV16 | CASSLALPGQGMEGPYEQYF
TRBJ1-2 | TRBV2 | CASRPLEGAWGYTF
TRBJ1-4 | TRBV20-1 | CSALGKGQGGINEKLFF
TRBJ1-2 | TRBV20-1 | CSALSTVGDYCYTF
TRBJ2-1 | TRBV5-1 | CASSLEGGQVNNEQFF
TRBJ1-5 | TRBV7-2 | CASSLAPDRGLLSNQPQHF
TRBJ1-2 | TRBV18 | CASSPQGVYGYTF
TRBJ2-3 | TRBV4-1 | CASSQARLAVWSTDTPYF
TRBJ2-4 | TRBV4-3 | CASSPQQGANIQYF
TRBJ1-2 | TRBV28 | CASTAGVGYTF
TRBJ2-6 | TRBV24-1 | CATGTGGSGANVLTF
TRBJ1-5 | TRBV27 | CASSLTRQGTNQPQHF
TRBJ2-7 | TRBV6-1 | CASRRGSYEQYF
TRBJ2-2 | TRBV6-1 | CASRRTLSNTGELFF
TRBJ2-1 | TRBV6-1 | CASSLRGGWINYQFF
TRBJ1-5 | TRBV28 | CASSPSRGPGSVGQPQHF
TRBJ1-3 | TRBV15 | CATSRDRGSSGNTIYF
TRBJ2-2 | TRBV11-2 | CASRQIAGANTGELFF
TRBJ2-5 | TRBV9 | CASSVAEGIQETQYF
TRBJ1-1 | TRBV7-9 | CASSLAAGHQSEAFF
TRBJ2-7 | TRBV5-1 | CASSPGLAGYEQYF
TRBJ2-1 | TRBV6-4 | CASSESTELYNEQFF
TRBJ2-3 | TRBV15 | CATSPDRITDTQYF
TRBJ2-7 | TRBV3-1 | CASSPRTSGMSSYEQYF
TRBJ2-3 | TRBV19 | CASSIGDRDTQYF
TRBJ2-7 | TRBV20-1 | CSARTSGGQFYEQYF
TRBJ1-5 | TRBV6-1 | CASSSRGGPQHF
TRBJ1-2 | TRBV6-5 | CASSYSNGGSYGYTF
TRBJ1-5 | TRBV19 | CASSKPYRFNQPQHF
TRBJ1-1 | TRBV30 | CAWTGTGGAEAFF
TRBJ2-3 | TRBV11-2 | CASSLVQGPPDTQYF
TRBJ1-3 | TRBV7-8 | CASSYAGNTIYF
TRBJ1-4 | TRBV5-1 | CASGPSWDRGEKLFF
TRBJ2-2 | TRBV6-1 | CASMKGSHGELFF
TRBJ2-2 | TRBV7-9 | CASSLVVNTGELFF